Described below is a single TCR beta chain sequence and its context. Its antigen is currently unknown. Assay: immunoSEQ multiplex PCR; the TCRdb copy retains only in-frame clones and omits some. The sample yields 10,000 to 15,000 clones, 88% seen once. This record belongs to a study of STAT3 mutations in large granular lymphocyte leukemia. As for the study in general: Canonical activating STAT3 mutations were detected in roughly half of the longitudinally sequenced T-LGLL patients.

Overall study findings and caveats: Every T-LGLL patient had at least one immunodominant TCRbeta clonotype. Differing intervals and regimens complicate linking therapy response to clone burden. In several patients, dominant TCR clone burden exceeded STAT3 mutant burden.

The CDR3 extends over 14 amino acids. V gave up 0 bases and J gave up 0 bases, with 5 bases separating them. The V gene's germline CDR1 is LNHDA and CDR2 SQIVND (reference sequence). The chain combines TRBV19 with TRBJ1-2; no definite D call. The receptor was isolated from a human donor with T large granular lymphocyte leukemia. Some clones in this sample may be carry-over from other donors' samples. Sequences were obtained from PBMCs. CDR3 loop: CASSIDRPNYGYTF. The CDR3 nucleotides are TGTGCCAGTAGTATAGACCGACCTAACTATGGCTACACCTTC.